These 28 T cell receptor beta chains came from one sample sequenced in a study of CD8+CD57+ T cells in acquired aplastic anemia. CDR3 and TCR beta VDJ profiling relied on genomic DNA as the template. TCRdb itself ran the reads through MiXCR, one entry per CDR3 protein. In the table there are roughly 170,000 distinct CDR3 sequences, almost 50% of which are singletons. Sequencing involved patients with CD8+CD57+ cell expansion previously shown by flow cytometry. Sequenced material: sorted CD4+, CD8+, or CD8+CD57+ T cells (not recorded which) from PBMCs. The receptor set was obtained from a human donor with aplastic anemia.

Many counts were recorded for this clonotype. This chain connects TRBV9 to TRBJ1-6; D perhaps matches TRBD1 (5 bases). In germline, CDR1 is SGDLS, CDR2 YYNGEE. The CDR3 is made up of 15 amino acids. V lost 4 bases and J lost 6, with 14 bases in between. The CDR3: CASSPQPGLNSPLHF. The CDR3, as DNA: TGTGCCAGCAGCCCCCAACCGGGACTTAATTCACCCCTCCACTTT.

This clonotype was detected many times. The chain combines TRBV19 with TRBJ1-1; D unclear. The length of the CDR3 is 16 residues. CDR1 LNHDA and CDR2 SQIVND come from the germline V gene (reference sequence). Between the trimmed V and J ends, which lost 7 bases and 1 base, there was a span of 19 bases. The CDR3 coding sequence is TGTGCCAGTAAGAGTCGGGCGTCGATTAAGAACACTGAAGCTTTCTTT. Amino acid sequence: CASKSRASIKNTEAFF. Based on the CDR3 plus reference TRBV19 and TRBJ1-1, the full variable domain is DGGITQSPKYLFRKEGQNVTLSCEQNLNHDAMYWYRQDPGQGLRLIYYSQIVNDFQKGDIAEGYSVSREKKESFPLTVTSAQKNPTAFYLCASKSRASIKNTEAFFGQGTRLTVV.

The chain uses TRBV24-1 and TRBJ1-1; the D is unclear. The V and J ends lost 1 base and 4 bases respectively, with 6 bases between them. The CDR3 loop spans 13 amino acids. Germline lookup yields CDR1 KGHDR and CDR2 SFDVKD. The CDR3 here is CATSDFPVTEAFF. CDR3 nucleotide sequence: TGTGCCACCAGTGATTTCCCGGTCACTGAAGCTTTCTTT.

This clonotype has only a few counts. The CDR3 sequence: CASSLGGSLKAIEAFF. The CDR3 nucleotides read TGTGCCAGCAGCCTGGGCGGCAGCCTAAAAGCTATTGAAGCTTTCTTT. The chain joins TRBV5-5 to TRBJ1-1; D ambiguous. CDR3 length: 16 residues. Germline V CDR1 and CDR2: SGHKS, YYEKEE (reference sequence). The V end was cut by 4 bases, the J end by 7 bases, with 23 bases between.

CDR3 sequence: CASSQEAQGVRGSPLHF. CDR3 in DNA: TGCGCCAGCAGCCAAGAAGCACAGGGGGTTAGAGGGTCACCCCTCCACTTT. V is TRBV4-1 and J is TRBJ1-6; 8 nucleotides agree with TRBD1. CDR1 is MGHRA and CDR2 is YSYEKL in the germline V gene. This CDR3 contains 17 residues. V dropped 0 bases and J dropped 10; count of bases not matched to a gene: 11.

This clonotype was counted a single time. The gene calls are TRBV11-2 and TRBJ2-1; D gene ambiguous. CDR3 length: 19 residues. From germline, CDR1 is SGHAT and CDR2 FQNNGV. V was shortened by 4 bases and J by 0 bases, with 22 bases between the two germline ends. The CDR3 DNA follows: TGTGCCAGCAGCTCAATGACCTCCCCAAATATGAGCTCCTACAATGAGCAGTTCTTC. Protein product: CASSSMTSPNMSSYNEQFF.

This clonotype was detected many times. The rearrangement uses TRBV30 and TRBJ1-2; unclear D gene. CDR3 length: 12 amino acids. V was pared by 5 bases and J by 4 bases, with 11 bases between. CDR1 GTSNPN and CDR2 SVGIG come from the germline V gene (reference sequence). The CDR3 loop reads CAWAEGGYGYTF. Here the CDR3 DNA reads TGTGCCTGGGCGGAGGGCGGCTATGGCTACACCTTC.

This clonotype was picked up a small number of times. A read error may explain this, as a much larger clone is one base away. V is TRBV20-1 and J is TRBJ1-1; possible D gene TRBD1, 6 bases. Germline-derived CDR1 and CDR2 are DFQATT and SNEGSKA (reference sequence). Trimming pared 4 bases from V and 4 bases from J, leaving 10 bases between. The CDR3 runs 12 residues. The CDR3 DNA is TGCAGTGCTACGGACAGACGCACTGAAGCTTTCTTT. It yields the protein CSATDRRTEAFF.

V is TRBV10-3 and J is TRBJ2-3; 7 bases map to TRBD2. The CDR3 spans 10 residues. CDR1 is ENHRY and CDR2 is SYGVKD in the germline V gene. V gave up 6 bases and J gave up 11 bases; unmatched junction bases: 2. The CDR3: CAIRAGEQYF. CDR3 DNA: TGTGCCATCAGGGCGGGGGAGCAGTATTTT.

This clonotype was seen a few times. This chain uses TRBV7-2 with TRBJ2-3; 8 bases match TRBD2. Looked up from germline, CDR1 is SGHTA and CDR2 is FQGNSA. J was trimmed by 6 bases and V by 0 bases; bases with no gene match: 8. The CDR3 runs to 16 residues. CDR3 residues: CASSLAGSGVSDTQYF. Written as DNA, the CDR3 is TGTGCCAGCAGCTTAGCTGGTAGCGGGGTTTCCGATACGCAGTATTTT.

The chain employs TRBV24-1 and TRBJ2-5; D tentatively reads TRBD1 or TRBD2 (5 bases each). Germline CDR1 is KGHDR and CDR2 is SFDVKD. This CDR3 region has 14 residues. V lost 3 bases and J lost 5, with 12 bases in between. The chain's CDR3 is CATSDATEGETQYF. CDR3 coding DNA: TGTGCCACCAGTGATGCGACAGAGGGGGAGACCCAGTACTTC.

The V and J genes are TRBV13 and TRBJ1-1; tentatively, D is TRBD1 (5 bases). The ends were cut back, 4 bases at V and 5 bases at J, with 14 bases in the middle. The CDR3 contains 14 residues. CDR1 and CDR2 from the germline V gene are PRHDT and FYEKMQ (reference sequence). This CDR3 reads CASSSQGRGTEAFF. The CDR3 DNA is TGTGCCAGCAGCTCTCAGGGCCGAGGGACTGAAGCTTTCTTT.

This clonotype was counted ten times or more. CDR3: CASSSGQGVVTQYF. DNA of the CDR3: TGTGCCAGTAGTTCGGGACAGGGCGTTGTTACGCAGTATTTT. This chain links TRBV19 with TRBJ2-3, with 9 bases that match TRBD1. The J segment lost 8 bases and the V segment lost 5 bases, leaving 8 bases of the junction unmatched. The CDR3 length is 14 residues. CDR1 is LNHDA, CDR2 SQIVND, per germline (reference sequence).

Many counts were recorded for this clonotype. V and J are TRBV7-2 and TRBJ2-7; the match to TRBD1 covers 8 bases. The CDR3 is 17 amino acids. Per the germline V gene, CDR1 is SGHTA and CDR2 is FQGNSA. V lost 6 bases and J lost 1; bases outside the gene matches: 14. The CDR3 sequence: CASSQTGDRRTSYEQYF. CDR3 nucleotides: TGTGCCAGCAGTCAGACCGGGGACAGGCGGACTTCCTACGAGCAGTACTTC.

The sample holds a few counts of this clonotype. This chain's CDR3 is CSAVWGLGTDTQYF. The CDR3 DNA reads TGCAGTGCTGTTTGGGGACTAGGCACAGATACGCAGTATTTT. The genes are TRBV20-1 and TRBJ2-3; 8 nucleotides line up with TRBD2. CDR1 and CDR2 (germline): DFQATT, SNEGSKA (reference sequence). Trimming cost V 5 bases and J 1 base; bases outside gene matches: 5. CDR3 length: 14 amino acids.

The chain joins TRBV2 to TRBJ1-2, with TRBD1 as a possible D gene (5 bases). Germline V gene data show CDR1 as SNHLY and CDR2 as FYNNEI. Trimming removed 1 base from V and 3 bases from J, with 6 bases in between. The CDR3 consists of 13 residues. The DNA of the CDR3 is TGTGCCAGCAGTGAAGGCAGGGACTATGGCTACACCTTC. This gives the protein CASSEGRDYGYTF.

Points on this clonotype: A much more abundant neighbour one base away suggests this may be a read error. The V gene is TRBV11-1, the J gene TRBJ2-6, with no clear D. V was pared by 5 bases and J by 4 bases, with 15 bases between. Germline CDR1 is SGHAT and CDR2 is FQDESV (reference sequence). The CDR3 contains 16 residues. The DNA of the CDR3 is TGTGCCAGCAGCGGAATGGTCGCGCAAGGGGCCAACGTCCTGACTTTC. Translated: CASSGMVAQGANVLTF. Together with reference TRBV11-1 and TRBJ2-6, the CDR3 gives the full variable domain: EAEVAQSPRYKITEKSQAVAFWCDPISGHATLYWYRQILGQGPELLVQFQDESVVDDSQLPKDRFSAERLKGVDSTLKIQPAELGDSAMYLCASSGMVAQGANVLTFGAGSRLTVL.

The rearrangement uses TRBV25-1 and TRBJ1-2, with a weak D call TRBD1 (5 bases). CDR3 size: 17 residues. Per the germline V gene, CDR1 is MGHDK and CDR2 is SYGVNS. V lost 5 bases, J lost 5 bases, and 24 bases lay in between. As DNA, the CDR3 is TGTGCCAGCAGTTCGTCAGATTCGGGGGGAATAGGGTATGGCTACACCTTC. Translating it yields CASSSSDSGGIGYGYTF.

The rearrangement links TRBV19 to TRBJ2-7; perhaps TRBD1 as D (6 bases). The ends were cut back, 10 bases at V and 5 bases at J, with 21 bases in the middle. In germline, CDR1 is LNHDA, CDR2 SQIVND (reference sequence). This CDR3 has 14 amino acids. CDR3 in DNA: TGTGCCACTACTTGGGGGCAGGCTTTCCACGAGCAGTACTTC. Its protein product is CATTWGQAFHEQYF.

The chain uses TRBV15 and TRBJ1-1; 9 bases line up with TRBD1. V gave up 3 bases and J gave up 3 bases; unmatched junction bases: 2. The CDR3 consists of 14 residues. Germline CDR1 is LNHNV and CDR2 is YYDKDF (reference sequence). CDR3 region: CATSRDRGDTEAFF. CDR3 nucleotide sequence: TGTGCCACCAGCAGGGACAGGGGAGACACTGAAGCTTTCTTT.

This clonotype was seen a few times. The chain uses TRBV28 and TRBJ2-7; 9 positions match TRBD2. The CDR3 is made up of 14 amino acids. After removal of 1 base from V and 2 bases from J, the junction contained 0 bases not matched to a gene. Germline V CDR1 and CDR2: MDHEN, SYDVKM. The CDR3 DNA sequence: TGTGCCAGCAGTTTATTAGCGGGGGCCTACGAGCAGTACTTC. Translation: CASSLLAGAYEQYF.

As for this clonotype: A read error may explain this, as a much larger clone is one base away. J is TRBJ2-3 and V is TRBV11-2; TRBD2 matches at 12 bases. Germline CDR1 SGHAT, CDR2 FQNNGV. The trim removed 0 bases at V and 2 bases at J, leaving 12 bases unmatched. CDR3 length: 20 residues. This CDR3 reads CASSLDPLAGGLGITDTQYF. The CDR3 DNA follows: TGTGCCAGCAGCTTAGACCCGCTAGCGGGGGGGCTGGGTATCACAGATACGCAGTATTTT.

This clonotype was recorded at least ten times. The CDR3 DNA is TGCAGCGTTGCAAGACAGGGAGCAGAAGCTTTCTTT. It specifies CSVARQGAEAFF. The V call is TRBV29-1, the J call TRBJ1-1; 7 bases are a match to TRBD1. V was pared by 4 bases and J by 8 bases, with 7 bases of the junction left unmatched. CDR1 is SQVTM and CDR2 is ANQGSEA in the germline V gene. The CDR3 extends over 12 amino acids. The variable domain in full, with the rest retrieved from reference TRBV29-1 and TRBJ1-1, is SAVISQKPSRDICQRGTSLTIQCQVDSQVTMMFWYRQQPGQSLTLIATANQGSEATYESGFVIDKFPISRPNLTFSTLTVSNMSPEDSSIYLCSVARQGAEAFFGQGTRLTVV.

There are a few counts of this clonotype. At one end, the junction sequence differs from germline, possibly due to a read error. The rearrangement links TRBV10-3 to TRBJ2-7; weak D call: TRBD1 (5 bases). Germline CDR1 reads ENHRY; CDR2 reads SYGVKD. This CDR3 is built from 14 residues. In DNA form, the CDR3 reads TGTGCCAGCAGTCCTGACAGTCGATCCTACGAGCAGTACTTC. This sequence encodes CASSPDSRSYEQYF.

The chain has TRBV2 and TRBJ1-1, with D possibly matching TRBD1 (5 bases). Trimming removed 4 bases at V and 6 bases at J, with 9 bases between. Germline V gene data show CDR1 as SNHLY and CDR2 as FYNNEI. The CDR3 contains 12 residues. This chain's CDR3 is CASSGGVAEAFF. CDR3 nucleotides: TGTGCCAGCAGTGGAGGGGTCGCTGAAGCTTTCTTT.

This clonotype was picked up many times. The chain is built from TRBV7-9 and TRBJ2-7, with TRBD1 matching over 7 bases. Germline loops: CDR1 SEHNR, CDR2 FQNEAQ (reference sequence). The length of the CDR3 is 14 residues. V dropped 2 bases and J dropped 3; count of bases not matched to a gene: 4. The CDR3 nucleotides are TGTGCCAGCAGCTTATCTTCAGGGGGCTACGAGCAGTACTTC. It translates to CASSLSSGGYEQYF.

CDR3 sequence (DNA): TGTGCCAGCAGCCCCGGGAGGGTGGCTAGCTACGAGCAGTACTTC. Translated: CASSPGRVASYEQYF. The chain uses TRBV9 and TRBJ2-7; the match to TRBD2 covers 8 bases. The CDR3 is 15 residues long. V gave up 4 bases and J gave up 3 bases; unmatched junction bases: 9. The germline gives CDR1 SGDLS, CDR2 YYNGEE.

About this clonotype itself: With a much larger clone just one base away, this may be a read error. V and J are TRBV11-1 and TRBJ2-2; D uncertain. This CDR3 is built from 18 residues. V was trimmed by 0 bases and J by 0 bases, leaving 14 bases between them. Germline CDR1 is SGHAT and CDR2 is FQDESV (reference sequence). The CDR3 DNA is TGTGCCAGCAGCTTAGCCCGTTTGACAAGTACGAACACCGGGGAGCTGTTTTTT. It translates to CASSLARLTSTNTGELFF.